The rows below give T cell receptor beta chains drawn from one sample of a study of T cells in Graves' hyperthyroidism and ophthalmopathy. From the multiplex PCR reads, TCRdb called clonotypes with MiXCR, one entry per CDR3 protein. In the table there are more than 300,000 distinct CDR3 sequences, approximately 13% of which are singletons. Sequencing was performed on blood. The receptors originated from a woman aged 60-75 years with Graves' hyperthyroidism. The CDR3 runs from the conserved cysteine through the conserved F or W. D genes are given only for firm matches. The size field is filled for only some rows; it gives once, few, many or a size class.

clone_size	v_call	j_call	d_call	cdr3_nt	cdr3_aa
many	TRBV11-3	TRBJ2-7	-	TGTGCCAGCAACGGACGGGTCTCCTACAAGCAGTACTTC	CASNGRVSYKQYF
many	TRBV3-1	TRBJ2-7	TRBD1	TGTGCCAGCAGCCTTATCCCGGGACAGTTGTACTTC	CASSLIPGQLYF
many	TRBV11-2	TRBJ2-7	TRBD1	TGTGCCAGCAGACAACCGGGACAGGGATCCTACGAGCAGTACTTC	CASRQPGQGSYEQYF
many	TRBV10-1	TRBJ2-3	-	TGCGCCAGCAGTGAACCTCGGGGGACCCATAAAGATACGCAGTATTTT	CASSEPRGTHKDTQYF
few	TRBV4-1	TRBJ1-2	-	TGCGCCAGCAGCCAAGCAGGGGTTAACTATGGCTACACCTTC	CASSQAGVNYGYTF
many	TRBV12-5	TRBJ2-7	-	TGTGCTAGTGGTTTGGTGGCCCCCTTTTTTTGGGCCGTCTACGAGCAGTACTTC	CASGLVAPFFWAVYEQYF
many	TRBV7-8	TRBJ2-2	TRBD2	TGTGCCAACGACCAGGCTAGCGGCTACACCGGGGAGCTGTTTTTT	CANDQASGYTGELFF
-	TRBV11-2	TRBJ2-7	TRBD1	TGTGCCAGCAGCATACGACAGGGGGCTAGCGAGCAGTACTTC	CASSIRQGASEQYF
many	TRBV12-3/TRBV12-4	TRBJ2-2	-	TGTGCCAGCAGTTTAGGAAAAAGGGTAGTCACCGGGGAGCTGTTTTTT	CASSLGKRVVTGELFF
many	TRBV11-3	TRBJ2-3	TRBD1	TGTGCCAGCAGCCGTCGACAGGGCAGCACAGATACGCAGTATTTT	CASSRRQGSTDTQYF
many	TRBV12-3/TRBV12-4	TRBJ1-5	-	TGTGCCAGCAGTTTAGCGTGGGGATATAGCAATCAGCCCCAGCATTTT	CASSLAWGYSNQPQHF
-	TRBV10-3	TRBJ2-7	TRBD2	TGTGCCATCAGCGGTTTAGGGACCCTAGCGGAAGGGGCCGACGAGCAGTACTTC	CAISGLGTLAEGADEQYF
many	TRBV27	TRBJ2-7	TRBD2	TGTGCCAGCAGTTCTCTAGCGGTAAGCTCCTACGAGCAGTACTTC	CASSSLAVSSYEQYF
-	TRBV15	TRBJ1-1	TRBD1	TGTGCCACCAGCAGAGATAATCGTGGACAGGGTGAAGCTTTCTTT	CATSRDNRGQGEAFF
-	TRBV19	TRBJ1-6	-	TGTGCCAGTAGCAATCCCGGGCATTCACCCCTCCACTTT	CASSNPGHSPLHF
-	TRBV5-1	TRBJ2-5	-	TGCGCCAGCAGCTTAACGGGGGTCGCGTTGGAGACCCAGTACTTC	CASSLTGVALETQYF
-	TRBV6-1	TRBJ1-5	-	TGTGCCAGCAACCCCTCAGGGGTGGGTAATCAGCCCCAGCATTTT	CASNPSGVGNQPQHF
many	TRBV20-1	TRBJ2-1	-	TGCAGTGCTATCAAGTCCGCTGGCGGTGAGCAGTTCTTC	CSAIKSAGGEQFF
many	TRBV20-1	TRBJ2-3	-	TGCAGTGCTAGAGAGTATAACCACAATACGCAGTATTTT	CSAREYNHNTQYF
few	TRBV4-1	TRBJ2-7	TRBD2	TGCGCCAGCAGCCAAGTGTCCGCGGGAGACGAGCAGTACTTC	CASSQVSAGDEQYF
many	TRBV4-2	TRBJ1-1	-	TGTGCCAGCAGCAAATACTCAGCTTCCAGAACTGAAGCTTTCTTT	CASSKYSASRTEAFF
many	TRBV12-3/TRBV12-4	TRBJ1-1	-	TGTGCCAGCAGTTTCGGCACGGACACTGAAGCTTTCTTT	CASSFGTDTEAFF
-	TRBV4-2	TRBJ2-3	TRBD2	TGTGCCAGCACGACGACTAGCGGGGGGGTTACGCAGTATTTT	CASTTTSGGVTQYF
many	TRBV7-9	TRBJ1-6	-	TGTGCCAGCAGCTCCAGCAGGGATTCACCCCTCCACTTT	CASSSSRDSPLHF
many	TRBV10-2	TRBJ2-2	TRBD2	TGCGCCAGCACCACCCAACTAGCGGGAGGGCTTCGTCCCGGGGAGCTGTTTTTT	CASTTQLAGGLRPGELFF
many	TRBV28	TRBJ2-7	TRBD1	TGTGCCAGCAGTTTGGCGGCAGGGGGCCCCTTAGAGCAGTACTTC	CASSLAAGGPLEQYF
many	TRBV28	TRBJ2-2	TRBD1	TGTGCCAGCAGTCCAACAGGGGGGACCGGGGAGCTGTTTTTT	CASSPTGGTGELFF
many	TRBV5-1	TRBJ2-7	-	TGCGCCAGCAGCTTTGGGGCCGACTCCTACGAGCAGTACTTC	CASSFGADSYEQYF
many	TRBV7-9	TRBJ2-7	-	TGTGCCAGCAGCTCCCCCGACGGCAGGTACGAGCAGTACTTC	CASSSPDGRYEQYF
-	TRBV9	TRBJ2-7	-	TGTGCCCGTAGCATTGGCGAGCAGTACTTC	CARSIGEQYF
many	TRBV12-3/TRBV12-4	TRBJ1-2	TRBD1	TGTGCCAGCAGTTTGAACAGGGGGCAGGATGGCTACACCTTC	CASSLNRGQDGYTF
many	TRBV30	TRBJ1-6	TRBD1	TGTGCCCGGGGGGACAGGGGTGATTCACCCCTCCACTTT	CARGDRGDSPLHF
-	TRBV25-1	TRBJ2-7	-	TGTGCCAGCAGTGAACCGGTAGTAGGCGAGCAGTACTTC	CASSEPVVGEQYF
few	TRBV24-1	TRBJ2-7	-	TGTGCCACCAGTGCGCAGGAGAGCTCCTACGAGCGGTACTTC	CATSAQESSYERYF
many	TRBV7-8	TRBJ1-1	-	TGTGCCAGCAGCCGGGGAACAGGGTTGAGCACTGAAGCTTTCTTT	CASSRGTGLSTEAFF
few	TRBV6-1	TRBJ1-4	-	TGTGCCAGCAGCCCTCGGACGGCGAATGAAAAACTGTTTTTT	CASSPRTANEKLFF
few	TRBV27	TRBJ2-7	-	TGTGCCAGCAGCTCCCCTTGGACGGGAGCCTACGAGCAGTACTTC	CASSSPWTGAYEQYF
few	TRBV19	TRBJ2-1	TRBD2	TGTGCCAGTAGTGCCCCCAGGGGCGGGGGGAACAATGAGCAGTTCTTC	CASSAPRGGGNNEQFF
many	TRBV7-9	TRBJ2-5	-	TGTGCCAGCAGCTTACAGGCGCAAGAGACCCAGTACTTC	CASSLQAQETQYF
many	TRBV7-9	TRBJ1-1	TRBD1	TGTGCCAGCAGCTGGGACAGGTACACTGAAGCTTTCTTT	CASSWDRYTEAFF
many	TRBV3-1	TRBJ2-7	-	TGTGCCAGCAGCCAAGAAGGGGGTAACGAGCAGTACTTC	CASSQEGGNEQYF
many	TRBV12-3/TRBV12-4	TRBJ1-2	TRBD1	TGTGCCAGCAGTTTCCTTAAGACAGGGGCGCCCCTCGATGGCTACACCTTC	CASSFLKTGAPLDGYTF